The present TCR beta chain was sequenced within a study of technical replicates of blood from several donors. The table came from immunoSEQ multiplex PCR; TCRdb's copy has only in-frame clones and leaves some out. The profile shows tens of thousands of clones, about 95% of them singletons. The germline V gene has CDR1 SEHNR and CDR2 FQNEAQ (reference sequence). Trimming pared 3 bases from V and 6 bases from J, leaving 5 bases between. This CDR3 is 12 amino acids long. The specimen sequenced was PBMCs. The V call is TRBV7-9, the J call TRBJ2-2; D is unresolved. This receptor was identified in a human donor in good health. Some clones in this sample may be carry-over from other donors' samples. The CDR3 DNA reads TGTGCCAGCAGCTTTCGGGCCGGGGAGCTGTTTTTT. Translating it yields CASSFRAGELFF. Drawing the rest from reference TRBV7-9 and TRBJ2-2, the complete variable domain is DTGVSQNPRHKITKRGQNVTFRCDPISEHNRLYWYRQTLGQGPEFLTYFQNEAQLEKSRLLSDRFSAERPKGSFSTLEIQRTEQGDSAMYLCASSFRAGELFFGEGSRLTVL.